This T cell receptor (beta chain) was sequenced for a study of CD8+ T cells in alopecia areata (dated by TCRdb to 2016 to 2019). For the wider study: The treated patients, all with moderate-to-severe alopecia areata, were enrolled in an open-label pilot trial of oral tofacitinib given at 5 to 10 mg twice daily. Patients received tofacitinib for 6 to 18 months and were then followed off drug for 6 months to check for delayed response and recurrence. For the treated patients, the SALT score, which quantifies what percentage of scalp surface area is affected, served as the measure of disease severity. High-throughput TCRbeta sequencing was used to examine T cell clonal expansion in alopecia areata in both the C3H/HeJ mouse model and human patients. On the human side, TCRbeta sequencing was run on scalp tissue and on sorted CD4+ and CD8+ peripheral blood T cells from healthy controls and from alopecia areata patients with either patchy or totalis/universalis disease. Tofacitinib-treated patients had biopsies at baseline and at 4 and 24 weeks of treatment, with a later scalp biopsy in several patients. Scalp clonality was compared across normal scalp (n=4), patchy alopecia areata scalp (n=8), and alopecia totalis/universalis scalp (n=8). RNA was obtained with the PAXgene miRNA kit for fixed scalp, the miRNeasy kit for PBMCs, and the RNeasy kit for mouse skin. immunoSEQ multiplex PCR using 35 Vbeta forward primers and 13 Jbeta reverse primers was used to amplify TCRbeta CDR3 regions.

According to the study, the label for this sample's time point signals: 24 weeks on oral tofacitinib. Sample treatment or condition, as interpreted from the label and publication: oral pan-JAK inhibitor, 5-10 mg twice daily. Lesional scalp punch biopsies and peripheral blood were collected from alopecia areata patients. After PBMCs were isolated by density centrifugation and stained for CD3, CD4 and CD8, a FACSAria was used to sort CD4+ and CD8+ T cells. Study-wide conclusions, independent of this receptor: Compared with normal scalp, lesional scalp had higher clonality and more expanded CD8+ clones, particularly in alopecia totalis/universalis, a pattern that suggests antigenic drive. Scalp clonality and the number of expanded CD8+ clones among the top 100 scalp clones were significantly decreased by tofacitinib. Many expanded lesional clones persisted in scalp and blood during tofacitinib treatment, which may partly explain relapse after stopping treatment. Unlike mouse skin, where gammadelta T cells dominate, normal human skin contains resident alphabeta T cells that get sequenced too, which complicates analysis of the scalp TCR repertoire. Compared with mice, TCR sequences shared between patients were less clear, possibly partly because of HLA diversity across the patient population. Because the treated cohort was small and had just a single nonresponder, larger studies are needed to establish links between baseline CD8+ expansion and response.

This clone has more than one count but fewer than ten. Its antigen specificity is not known. Base quality data are lacking; no much larger clone is found one base away. After removal of 6 bases from V and 3 bases from J, the junction retains 8 bases not matched to a gene. CDR1 and CDR2 (SQVTM, ANQGSEA) derive from the germline V gene. From the cysteine up to the phenylalanine, the CDR3 has a length of 13 residues. Left in the record is the CDR3 DNA by itself, 39 bases read in frame from the first base. The library relied on the immunoSEQ multiplex PCR assay. To provide template for TCR sequencing, every sample had RNA extracted and reverse transcribed into cDNA. SuperScript III was used to make first-strand cDNA, primed with a 2:1 mix of oligo-dT and random hexamers. Amplification bias was assessed with a synthetic immune receptor repertoire, and residual bias was removed computationally. On the authors' methods: Raw reads were preprocessed for error removal, and CDR3 was defined according to IMGT conventions as running from the conserved cysteine to phenylalanine. To get clonality, Shannon entropy was normalized by log2 of the number of productive unique TCRs and the result was subtracted from 1. Scalp TCRbeta sequences were cross-referenced with sorted blood CD4 and CD8 repertoires so that the CD4 or CD8 identity of scalp clones could be inferred. In its TCRdb copy, this immuneACCESS table keeps in-frame sequences only and misses some clones. Where compared with another copy, unresolved V genes explain less than half of these, and the others have no known cause. V and J calls and clone size follow that table, whereas D and trimming were derived from the DNA. Counted in this sample were over 150,000 clones; roughly 53% of them appeared once. Under 14% of the sample goes to the ten largest clones.

This sample comprised CD8+ T cells sorted from blood, obtained at week 24, from a patient treated with tofacitinib. The receptor chain draws on TRBV29-1 and TRBJ2-7; 7 of the junction bases match TRBD1. This TCR was recovered from a human donor with alopecia areata. In nucleotide form, the sequence is TGCAGCGTCGACTGGACAGGCGGCTACGAGCAGTACTTC. This gives the protein CSVDWTGGYEQYF.